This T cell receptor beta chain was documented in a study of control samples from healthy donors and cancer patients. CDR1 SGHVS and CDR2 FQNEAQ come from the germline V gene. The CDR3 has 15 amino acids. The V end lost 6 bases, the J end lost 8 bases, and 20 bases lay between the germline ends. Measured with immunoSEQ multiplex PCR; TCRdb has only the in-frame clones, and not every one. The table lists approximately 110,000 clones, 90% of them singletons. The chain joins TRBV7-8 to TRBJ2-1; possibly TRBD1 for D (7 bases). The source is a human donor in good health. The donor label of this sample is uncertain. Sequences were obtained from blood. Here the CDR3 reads CASRARGAEWDEQFF. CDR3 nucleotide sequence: TGTGCCAGCAGGGCCAGGGGGGCGGAGTGGGATGAGCAGTTCTTC.